These 30 T cell receptor beta chains were all obtained from the same sample, sequenced in a study of glioma-infiltrating T cells. Amplification of TCR alpha and beta CDR3 regions from RNA used iRepertoire nested multiplex PCR. MiXCR, applied by TCRdb to the multiplex PCR reads, yields one record per CDR3 protein. The sample yields roughly 350,000 distinct CDR3 sequences, about 40% seen once. The sample consisted of glioma tissue, nonneoplastic brain tissue, or PBMCs (not recorded which). The receptors here all came from a human donor with low-grade glioma or glioblastoma, undergoing nonglioma brain surgery, or in good health (not recorded which).

With regard to this clonotype: An end of the junction does not agree with germline; a read error may underlie this. This chain links TRBV10-3 with TRBJ2-2; 8 nucleotides align to TRBD1. CDR3 size: 16 residues. The germline gives CDR1 ENHRY, CDR2 SYGVKD. The CDR3 sequence is CAIRRDRFLNTGELSF. The CDR3 DNA sequence: TGTGCCATCAGGAGGGACAGGTTCTTGAACACCGGGGAGCTGTCTTTT.

In the case of this clonotype: An end of the junction differs from the germline gene, which may be a read error. The chain recombines TRBV24-1 with TRBJ1-1; 7 nucleotides agree with TRBD1. CDR3 size: 12 residues. Germline V gene data show CDR1 as KGHDR and CDR2 as SFDVKD. CDR3 sequence reads: CATSEGGTEALF. CDR3 sequence (DNA): TGTGCCACCAGTGAAGGGGGCACTGAAGCTTTGTTT.

As concerns this clonotype: With a much larger clone just one base away, this may be a read error. The chain links TRBV24-1 to TRBJ2-5; D not resolved. The DNA end favors TRBJ2-7, so the J call may be wrong. The V gene's germline CDR1 is KGHDR and CDR2 SFDVKD. This CDR3 region has 15 residues. Here the CDR3 DNA reads TGTGCCAGCAGTCCGTTCCGGACGAACGCCTACGAGCAGTACTTC. It yields the protein CASSPFRTNAYEQYF.

The V call is TRBV19, the J call TRBJ2-3; perhaps TRBD2 as D (5 bases). The germline CDR1 and CDR2 sequences are LNHDA and SQIVND (reference sequence). Trimming took 2 bases from V and 2 from J, leaving 14 bases between them. CDR3 length equals 16 residues. CDR3 sequence: CASSIRIRGNTDTQYF. CDR3 sequence (DNA): TGTGCCAGTAGTATAAGGATCCGGGGAAACACAGATACGCAGTATTTT.

Only a few counts were recorded for this clonotype. V is TRBV4-1 and J is TRBJ1-6; D is uncertain. The CDR3 spans 16 residues. Germline V lookup: CDR1 MGHRA, CDR2 YSYEKL. V was cut by 1 base and J by 9 bases, with 16 bases left in between. DNA of the CDR3: TGCGCCAGCAGCCAAGCTGAGGGTTATTCAGGTTCACCCCTCCACTTT. Translated: CASSQAEGYSGSPLHF.

The rearrangement joins TRBV7-2 to TRBJ2-1; D uncertain. Germline V CDR1 and CDR2: SGHTA, FQGNSA. The CDR3 length is 15 residues. V lost 1 base to trimming and J lost 3 bases, with 10 bases between them. The CDR3 region is CASSLEWWGYNEQFF. The CDR3 DNA sequence: TGTGCCAGCAGCTTAGAATGGTGGGGCTACAATGAGCAGTTCTTC.

A few counts support this clonotype. The chain combines TRBV20-1 with TRBJ1-1, with TRBD1 matching over 9 bases. The CDR3 is 15 amino acids. Unmatched junction bases numbered 6, after V lost 3 bases and J lost 1 base. Per germline, CDR1 DFQATT and CDR2 SNEGSKA (reference sequence). The CDR3 here is CSASPSTGGNTEAFF. The CDR3 DNA reads TGCAGTGCTAGTCCCTCGACAGGGGGGAACACTGAAGCTTTCTTT.

CDR3 in amino acids: CASGSGTATSPLHF. DNA for the CDR3: TGTGCCAGCGGTTCCGGGACGGCTACTTCACCCCTCCACTTT. The chain joins TRBV27 to TRBJ1-6, with D possibly matching TRBD1 (5 bases). This CDR3 is 14 amino acids long. Germline V lookup: CDR1 MNHEY, CDR2 SMNVEV (reference sequence). With 8 bases removed from V and 9 bases from J, the gap between germline ends came to 17 bases.

A word on this clonotype: A much larger clone is a single base away; this may be a read error. The rearrangement links TRBV27 to TRBJ2-7; D perhaps matches TRBD1 (6 bases). The germline V gene has CDR1 MNHEY and CDR2 SMNVEV (reference sequence). V lost 7 bases, J lost 1 base, and 14 bases lay in between. The length of the CDR3 is 14 residues. The CDR3 DNA follows: TGTGCCAGCACGGGCAGGGGTAGGTCCTACGAGCAGTACTTC. The encoded protein is CASTGRGRSYEQYF.

CDR3 residues: CARSGLLGHIQYF. CDR3 DNA sequence: TGTGCCAGAAGCGGACTCTTGGGTCACATTCAGTACTTC. The genes are TRBV6-2 or TRBV6-3 and TRBJ2-4; D is possibly TRBD2 (5 bases). This CDR3 has 13 residues. Between the trimmed V and J ends, which lost 9 bases and 8 bases, there was a span of 17 bases. Germline V gene sequence: CDR1 MNHEY, CDR2 SVGEGT.

This clonotype occurred many times. This chain connects TRBV6-5 to TRBJ1-5; 8 nucleotides align to TRBD1. V was clipped by 3 bases and J by 4 bases; unmatched bases: 11. Germline CDR1 is MNHEY and CDR2 is SVGAGI. The CDR3 has 17 amino acids. The CDR3 nucleotides are TGTGCCAGCAGTTATGGCCGGGGACAGGTGAAGAATCAGCCCCAGCATTTT. It specifies CASSYGRGQVKNQPQHF.

Worth noting for this clonotype: A read error is possible here, since a much larger clone lies one base away. The CDR3: CASSSVMREQYF. The CDR3 DNA reads TGTGCCAGCAGCTCAGTTATGCGCGAGCAGTACTTC. This chain links TRBV7-2 with TRBJ2-7; D is unclear. The CDR3 sequence is 12 residues long. Germline V gene sequence: CDR1 SGHTA, CDR2 FQGNSA. V was cut by 4 bases and J by 6 bases, with 10 bases left in between.

V usage is TRBV5-1 and J usage is TRBJ2-7; 7 bases match TRBD1. V dropped 4 bases and J dropped 5; count of bases not matched to a gene: 6. This CDR3 comprises 13 residues. The germline gives CDR1 SGHRS, CDR2 YFSETQ. Written as DNA, the CDR3 is TGCGCCAGCAGCCCGACAGGGCACGACGAGCAGTACTTC. This sequence encodes CASSPTGHDEQYF.

The V and J genes are TRBV4-3 and TRBJ2-5; no definite D call. Germline CDR1 LGHNA, CDR2 YSLEER. This CDR3 region has 16 residues. V lost 0 bases and J 3 bases, leaving 14 bases between the germline ends. CDR3 protein: CASSQDLGWRKETQYF. The CDR3 DNA follows: TGCGCCAGCAGCCAAGATTTGGGATGGAGAAAAGAGACCCAGTACTTC.

Here the CDR3 reads CRAEGPSSYEQYF. CDR3 in DNA: TGCAGGGCCGAGGGGCCTAGCTCCTACGAGCAGTACTTC. The rearrangement joins TRBV20-1 to TRBJ2-7; D tentatively fits TRBD1 or TRBD2 (5 bases each). The CDR3 totals 13 residues. Per germline, CDR1 DFQATT and CDR2 SNEGSKA (reference sequence).

This clonotype was seen ten or more times. The rearrangement links TRBV19 to TRBJ2-3; D is uncertain. The CDR3 has 11 residues. The V and J ends lost 6 bases and 6 bases respectively, with 7 bases between them. CDR1 LNHDA and CDR2 SQIVND come from the germline V gene (reference sequence). CDR3 residues: CASSRWDTQYF. The CDR3 DNA sequence: TGTGCCAGTAGCCGATGGGATACGCAGTATTTT.

As to this clonotype: At one end the junction does not follow the germline gene, possibly because of a read error. V is TRBV4-1 and J is TRBJ1-2; tentative D call: TRBD1 (6 bases). This CDR3 contains 14 residues. Per germline, CDR1 MGHRA and CDR2 YSYEKL. The CDR3 DNA reads TGCGCCAGCAGACAAGACCACAGGGACTATGGCTACACCTTC. It yields the protein CASRQDHRDYGYTF.

This clonotype showed up many times. Written as DNA, the CDR3 is TGTGCCAGCAATACCGGGACAGGTCGATACGAGCAGTACTTC. It codes for CASNTGTGRYEQYF. The chain couples TRBV27 to TRBJ2-7, with 8 bases matching TRBD1. The CDR3 loop spans 14 amino acids. With V trimmed by 7 bases and J by 4 bases, 9 bases remained unmatched. Looked up from germline, CDR1 is MNHEY and CDR2 is SMNVEV (reference sequence).

The rearrangement joins TRBV19 to TRBJ2-6; 8 positions match TRBD1. This CDR3 contains 20 residues. J lost 0 bases, V lost 4 bases, and 14 bases had no gene match. The germline V gene has CDR1 LNHDA and CDR2 SQIVND (reference sequence). The chain's CDR3 is CASSTIRGQEISSGANVLTF. CDR3 in DNA: TGTGCCAGTAGTACTATCAGGGGGCAGGAGATCAGCTCTGGGGCCAACGTCCTGACTTTC.

A remark on this clonotype: The conserved phenylalanine or tryptophan normally closing the CDR3 is absent here, so this likely arose from a read error. The chain recombines TRBV7-9 with TRBJ1-1; tentative D call: TRBD1 (5 bases). This CDR3 contains 14 residues. Looked up from germline, CDR1 is SEHNR and CDR2 is FQNEAQ (reference sequence). V shed 1 base and J shed 3 bases, with 9 bases lying between them. CDR3 region: CASSLVGAHTEAFL. CDR3 in DNA: TGTGCCAGCAGCTTAGTAGGGGCGCACACTGAAGCTTTCCTT.

V is TRBV11-2 and J is TRBJ2-5; TRBD2 matches 7 bases. Per the germline V gene, CDR1 is SGHAT and CDR2 is FQNNGV. The CDR3 contains 14 residues. J was trimmed by 7 bases and V by 5 bases; bases with no gene match: 10. CDR3 region: CASSPRTSRGTQYF. The CDR3 nucleotides read TGTGCCAGCAGCCCTCGGACTAGTCGAGGGACCCAGTACTTC.

About this clonotype: A much more abundant neighbour one base away suggests this may be a read error. This sequence joins TRBV15 and TRBJ1-1; D call uncertain. CDR3 length: 14 amino acids. The V gene's germline CDR1 is LNHNV and CDR2 YYDKDF (reference sequence). Here the CDR3 reads CANSRAQSNKEAFF. CDR3 coding DNA: TGTGCCAACAGCAGAGCACAGTCGAACAAGGAAGCTTTCTTT.

The rearrangement links TRBV14 to TRBJ1-1, with a tentative D call TRBD1 (6 bases). The V gene lost 0 bases and the J gene lost 2 bases, with 13 bases spanning the gap. Germline assignment: CDR1 SGHDN and CDR2 FVKESK. The CDR3 has 16 residues. This CDR3 reads CASSQDVEGTNTEAFF. Here the CDR3 DNA reads TGTGCCAGCAGCCAAGATGTGGAAGGGACAAACACTGAAGCTTTCTTT.

In this sample, this clonotype turned up a few times. The V gene is TRBV4-2, the J gene TRBJ2-5; 8 bases agree with TRBD2. This CDR3 is built from 15 residues. Looked up from germline, CDR1 is LGHNA and CDR2 is YNFKEQ. J lost 2 bases, V lost 2 bases, and 4 bases had no gene match. CDR3 sequence (DNA): TGTGCCAGCAGCCAACCGGGAGGGCATCAAGAGACCCAGTACTTC. Encoded protein: CASSQPGGHQETQYF.

The chain uses TRBV7-2 and TRBJ2-7; TRBD1 aligns across 9 bases. The CDR3 covers 16 residues. J was trimmed by 6 bases and V by 1 base; bases with no gene match: 10. Germline loops: CDR1 SGHTA, CDR2 FQGNSA. The CDR3 DNA is TGTGCCAGCAGCTTAGGTATCGGGACAGGGTCCCCCGAGCAGTACTTC. It encodes CASSLGIGTGSPEQYF.

This chain links TRBV7-8 with TRBJ2-1; D call uncertain. The ends were cut back, 4 bases at V and 9 bases at J, with 16 bases in the middle. Per germline, CDR1 SGHVS and CDR2 FQNEAQ. This CDR3 contains 14 residues. In DNA, the CDR3 is TGTGCCAGCAGCTACGGATCCCTATCCTCTGAGCAGTTCTTC. It yields the protein CASSYGSLSSEQFF.

This clonotype was seen ten or more times. An end of the junction differs from the germline gene, which may be a read error. The chain joins TRBV20-1 to TRBJ2-1; D is perhaps TRBD2 (7 bases). Per germline, CDR1 DFQATT and CDR2 SNEGSKA (reference sequence). The CDR3 extends over 12 amino acids. The CDR3 nucleotides are TGCAGTGCTCGAGAAGGGGGGGGTGAGCAGTTCTTC. Translating it yields CSAREGGGEQFF.

Turning to this clonotype: Germline and junction disagree at one end, which may indicate a read error. This chain joins TRBV7-2 and TRBJ2-3; D unresolved. Germline V gene sequence: CDR1 SGHTA, CDR2 FQGNSA. The CDR3 is 17 residues long. As DNA, the CDR3 is TGTGCCAGCAGCCCAGGCCGTAGTGCTCCGAGCACAGATAGGCAGTATTTT. It codes for CASSPGRSAPSTDRQYF.

Many counts were recorded for this clonotype. The chain couples TRBV20-1 to TRBJ1-1, with D maybe TRBD1 (5 bases). Germline CDR1 DFQATT, CDR2 SNEGSKA (reference sequence). This CDR3 spans 11 amino acids. The ends were cut back, 5 bases at V and 3 bases at J, with 7 bases in the middle. The CDR3: CSALGDTEAFF. The DNA of the CDR3 is TGCAGTGCTTTGGGGGACACTGAAGCTTTCTTT.

The V call is TRBV4-1, the J call TRBJ2-7; possibly TRBD2 for D (5 bases). The CDR3 extends over 15 amino acids. Germline V gene lookup returns CDR1 MGHRA and CDR2 YSYEKL. Trimming took off 2 bases at V and 2 bases at J, with 13 bases between the two ends. In DNA form, the CDR3 reads TGCGCCAGCAGCCAAATAGTGACGGGGACCTACGAGCAGTACTTC. Encoded protein: CASSQIVTGTYEQYF.